The 16 T cell receptor beta chains below were found in one sample sequenced in a study of T-cell memory formation after mild COVID-19. A single record per CDR3 protein comes from TCRdb applying MiXCR to the 5' RACE reads. This sample has 300,000 to 350,000 distinct CDR3 sequences, with roughly an eighth found just once. What was sequenced was PBMCs or a T cell subset sorted from them (not recorded which). All receptors derive from a man aged 18-30 years who had mild COVID-19 (a few samples of this study predate the infection). Cell type and time point are not known.

This clonotype was observed a handful of times. The rearrangement uses TRBV29-1 and TRBJ2-5; 8 positions agree with TRBD1. Germline CDR1 is SQVTM and CDR2 is ANQGSEA. V trimming: 7 bases; J trimming: 4 bases; junction bases outside the gene matches: 5. The CDR3 length is 12 residues. The CDR3 sequence: CSADRAGETQYF. The CDR3 DNA follows: TGCAGCGCGGACAGGGCGGGAGAGACCCAGTACTTC.

This clonotype came up a few times. V and J are TRBV7-8 and TRBJ1-1; no reliable D call. CDR1 and CDR2 (germline): SGHVS, FQNEAQ. The V end was cut by 5 bases, the J end by 1 base, with 11 bases between. This CDR3 is built from 14 residues. The CDR3, as DNA: TGTGCCAGCAGCCCCGAAGTGGGGAACACTGAAGCTTTCTTT. Translated, it gives CASSPEVGNTEAFF.

This clonotype was seen ten or more times. The chain employs TRBV18 and TRBJ2-7, with D possibly being TRBD1 (6 bases). The CDR3 totals 14 residues. V lost 3 bases, J lost 3 bases, and 12 bases lay in between. Germline V CDR1 and CDR2: KGHSH, LQKENI. The CDR3 protein is CASSPPGVGYEQYF. The CDR3 DNA follows: TGTGCCAGCTCACCCCCAGGGGTTGGCTACGAGCAGTACTTC.

This chain joins TRBV11-2 and TRBJ2-3; TRBD2 might be the D (5 bases). V lost 2 bases and J 6 bases, leaving 18 bases between the germline ends. This CDR3 contains 16 residues. From germline, CDR1 is SGHAT and CDR2 FQNNGV. The CDR3 DNA follows: TGTGCCAGCAGCTTAATGACGCGATCCTTAGCGGATACGCAGTATTTT. It codes for CASSLMTRSLADTQYF. Together with reference TRBV11-2 and TRBJ2-3, the CDR3 gives the full variable domain: EAGVAQSPRYKIIEKRQSVAFWCNPISGHATLYWYQQILGQGPKLLIQFQNNGVVDDSQLPKDRFSAERLKGVDSTLKIQPAKLEDSAVYLCASSLMTRSLADTQYFGPGTRLTVL.

This clonotype appeared a few times. This may be a read error: a much more frequent sequence differs by one nucleotide. The chain is built from TRBV19 and TRBJ1-1; no firm D call. This CDR3 is built from 11 residues. The V gene lost 7 bases and the J gene lost 1 base, with 4 bases spanning the gap. Germline-derived CDR1 and CDR2 are LNHDA and SQIVND (reference sequence). This chain's CDR3 is CASMENTEAFF. The DNA for the CDR3 is TGTGCCAGTATGGAGAACACTGAAGCTTTCTTT.

The chain recombines TRBV3-1 with TRBJ2-5, with D uncertain. The CDR3 loop spans 14 amino acids. Germline values: CDR1 LGHDT, CDR2 YNNKEL (reference sequence). Deletions cut 1 base from V and 8 bases from J, with 14 bases between. The CDR3 DNA sequence: TGTGCCAGCAGCCAAGCTGGAGTCATGGGTACCCAGTACTTC. This translates into CASSQAGVMGTQYF.

This chain links TRBV12-3 or TRBV12-4 with TRBJ1-5; 7 bases map to TRBD1. The CDR3 extends over 12 amino acids. Germline trimming cut 6 bases from V and 7 bases from J; bases unmatched to any gene: 3. This CDR3 reads CASRYRGQPQHF. The CDR3 region has the DNA TGTGCCAGCAGATACAGGGGCCAGCCCCAGCATTTT.

At least ten counts were recorded for this clonotype. The chain couples TRBV6-2 or TRBV6-3 to TRBJ2-1, with 10 bases lining up with TRBD2. This CDR3 region has 15 residues. V gave up 3 bases and J gave up 8 bases; unmatched junction bases: 7. CDR1 is MNHEY, CDR2 SVGEGT, per germline. CDR3 in amino acids: CASSYSASGGYEQFF. CDR3 nucleotide sequence: TGTGCCAGCAGTTATAGTGCTAGCGGGGGATATGAGCAGTTCTTC.

This clonotype was found a few times. This chain joins TRBV4-3 and TRBJ2-7; 11 nucleotides match TRBD2. This CDR3 contains 15 residues. CDR1 is LGHNA, CDR2 YSLEER, per germline. The V gene end was trimmed by 4 bases and the J gene end by 4 bases; junction bases not matched to a gene: 6. The chain's CDR3 is CASSLQTSGDYEQYF. The CDR3 DNA sequence: TGCGCCAGCAGCCTACAGACTAGCGGGGATTACGAGCAGTACTTC.

The CDR3 here is CASSPGTGRAGNQPQHF. The CDR3 DNA reads as TGTGCCAGCAGCCCCGGGACAGGGCGGGCCGGTAATCAGCCCCAGCATTTT. The chain uses TRBV7-8 and TRBJ1-5; 9 positions match TRBD1. The germline CDR1 and CDR2 sequences are SGHVS and FQNEAQ. J gave up 4 bases and V 5 bases, and 12 bases lay outside the gene matches. The CDR3 length is 17 residues.

This clonotype has just a few counts. The chain combines TRBV9 with TRBJ2-1, with TRBD2 matching over 12 bases. The CDR3 consists of 14 residues. J was trimmed by 5 bases and V by 3 bases; bases with no gene match: 0. The V gene's germline CDR1 is SGDLS and CDR2 YYNGEE. The CDR3 here is CASSGTSGNNEQFF. Here the CDR3 DNA reads TGTGCCAGCAGCGGGACTAGCGGGAACAATGAGCAGTTCTTC.

This clonotype was observed a few times. The chain carries TRBV6-6 and TRBJ2-2, with 8 bases identical to TRBD2. Germline V gene data show CDR1 as MNHNY and CDR2 as SVGAGI (reference sequence). V was pared by 3 bases and J by 4 bases, with 7 bases of the junction left unmatched. CDR3 length: 16 amino acids. CDR3 nucleotide sequence: TGTGCCAGCAGTTATGGGCTAGCGGGTTCCACCGGGGAGCTGTTTTTT. Translating gives CASSYGLAGSTGELFF.

The chain uses TRBV3-1 and TRBJ1-1, with TRBD1 identical over 12 bases. Germline loops: CDR1 LGHDT, CDR2 YNNKEL (reference sequence). J gave up 6 bases and V 4 bases, and 6 bases lay outside the gene matches. The CDR3 contains 15 residues. The CDR3 region is CASSLPGQGASEAFF. In DNA form, the CDR3 reads TGTGCCAGCAGCCTACCGGGACAGGGGGCTTCTGAAGCTTTCTTT.

J is TRBJ1-5 and V is TRBV2, with D unresolved. Germline V gives CDR1 SNHLY, CDR2 FYNNEI. This CDR3 has 12 residues. Trimming stripped 7 bases from V and 11 bases from J, with 15 bases between. As DNA, the CDR3 is TGTGCCAGCATGAGGGAGCAAGGGTCCCAGCATTTT. Amino acids: CASMREQGSQHF.

This chain joins TRBV28 and TRBJ2-2, with D unresolved. Trimming removed 3 bases at V and 9 bases at J, with 11 bases between. Per germline, CDR1 MDHEN and CDR2 SYDVKM. The CDR3 has 13 amino acids. CDR3 coding DNA: TGTGCCAGCAGTTTCGCCCACCCCAGGGAGCTGTTTTTT. Translating it yields CASSFAHPRELFF.

The V gene is TRBV14, the J gene TRBJ2-7; 7 bases fit TRBD1. Germline CDR1 and CDR2: SGHDN and FVKESK. J gave up 6 bases and V 3 bases, and 2 bases lay outside the gene matches. The CDR3 spans 12 residues. CDR3 amino acids: CASSQGTVEQYF. In DNA, the CDR3 is TGTGCCAGCAGCCAGGGGACAGTCGAGCAGTACTTC.